The TCR beta chain under discussion was sequenced for a study of control samples from healthy donors and cancer patients. Method: immunoSEQ multiplex PCR; TCRdb's copy keeps in-frame clones and lacks some. The repertoire includes around 68,000 clones, approximately 88% of them detected once, and 2.5% to 3% sits in the top ten. The TCR originated in a woman aged 45-59 years with lung cancer. The sequencing input was PBMCs.

The CDR3 is CASSPDDGVGYTF. The CDR3 DNA reads as TGTGCCAGCAGCCCGGATGACGGGGTCGGCTACACCTTC. The V gene is TRBV6-5, the J gene TRBJ1-2; no clear D. This CDR3 is 13 amino acids long. V was trimmed by 6 bases and J by 8 bases, leaving 16 bases between them. Germline assignment: CDR1 MNHEY and CDR2 SVGAGI.